This record looks at one T cell receptor beta chain sequence and its context. These data come from a study of CD8+ T cells in alopecia areata. In each case, RNA was isolated and then reverse transcribed into cDNA as the sequencing template. Produced via immunoSEQ multiplex PCR; TCRdb's table is partial and in-frame only. This sample has 150,000 to 200,000 clones, with 50% to 60% found just once. Indicated treatment: oral pan-JAK inhibitor, 5-10 mg twice daily. Germline V gives CDR1 SQVTM, CDR2 ANQGSEA. V dropped 7 bases and J dropped 3; count of bases not matched to a gene: 9. This CDR3 contains 13 residues.

The receptor comes from a human donor with alopecia areata. This specimen was CD4+ T cells sorted from blood, taken at week 4, from a patient treated with tofacitinib. The chain combines TRBV29-1 with TRBJ2-7; 7 nucleotides agree with TRBD2. The CDR3 DNA follows: TGCAGCGCTTATGAGCGGGGCAACTACGAGCAGTACTTC. The encoded protein is CSAYERGNYEQYF.